The 29 T cell receptor beta chains listed next were all sequenced from one sample in a study of control samples from healthy donors and cancer patients (dated by TCRdb to the early 2020s). The library was obtained by the immunoSEQ multiplex PCR assay. The table was pulled from immuneACCESS by TCRdb, which kept in-frame rearrangements only. Such tables lose some clones; where checked, under half of the loss comes from unresolved V genes, and the rest has no known cause. This sample has tens of thousands of clones in its table, and around 92% of those were observed once. The ten largest clones represent approximately 14% of the sample. Sequencing was carried out using blood. These receptors were taken from a man aged 25-45 years in good health.

V and J are TRBV27 and TRBJ2-5; 9 nucleotides line up with TRBD1. V was pared by 6 bases and J by 7 bases, with 12 bases of the junction left unmatched. The CDR3 runs to 15 residues. Per the germline V gene, CDR1 is MNHEY and CDR2 is SMNVEV (reference sequence). The chain's CDR3 is CASRTPGTGKRTQYF. CDR3 nucleotides: TGTGCCAGCAGAACTCCCGGGACAGGGAAGCGGACCCAGTACTTC.

This chain uses TRBV4-2 with TRBJ1-1, with D perhaps matching TRBD1 (6 bases). The length of the CDR3 is 16 residues. Germline V gene sequence: CDR1 LGHNA, CDR2 YNFKEQ. Trimming stripped 4 bases from V and 4 bases from J, with 19 bases between. CDR3 DNA: TGTGCCAGCAGCCCCGTCAGTAGGGGGGAGGGCACTGAAGCTTTCTTT. Translated: CASSPVSRGEGTEAFF.

J is TRBJ1-2 and V is TRBV7-2, with unresolved D. There are 14 residues in the CDR3. Germline CDR1 SGHTA, CDR2 FQGNSA. Trimming cost V 0 bases and J 4 bases, with 9 bases left between them. The CDR3 here is CASSLAEAGYGYTF. CDR3 DNA sequence: TGTGCCAGCAGCTTAGCGGAGGCAGGCTATGGCTACACCTTC.

This chain uses TRBV12-2 with TRBJ2-7; TRBD1, the table's D call, was not compared with the DNA. TRBV12-2 is deemed a pseudogene. The CDR3 length is 10 residues. This CDR3 is CASRFRSQYF. The CDR3 region has the DNA TGTGCAAGTCGCTTCAGATCGCAGTACTTC.

This sequence joins TRBV19 and TRBJ2-2; 7 bases align to TRBD1. Trimming at V came to 6 bases and at J to 0 bases, leaving 10 bases not matched to a gene. This CDR3 has 17 residues. The germline V gene has CDR1 LNHDA and CDR2 SQIVND (reference sequence). The CDR3 nucleotides are TGTGCCAGTAGCCGGGACAGTGGACTCGCGAACACCGGGGAGCTGTTTTTT. This encodes CASSRDSGLANTGELFF. Together with reference TRBV19 and TRBJ2-2, the CDR3 gives the full variable domain: DGGITQSPKYLFRKEGQNVTLSCEQNLNHDAMYWYRQDPGQGLRLIYYSQIVNDFQKGDIAEGYSVSREKKESFPLTVTSAQKNPTAFYLCASSRDSGLANTGELFFGEGSRLTVL.

This chain connects TRBV7-9 to TRBJ2-3, with 8 bases that match TRBD1. Germline assignment: CDR1 SEHNR and CDR2 FQNEAQ (reference sequence). With 5 bases clipped from V and 5 bases from J, the junction kept 6 bases outside the gene matches. CDR3 size: 14 residues. The CDR3 here is CASSPGTGKDTQYF. CDR3 coding DNA: TGTGCCAGCAGCCCCGGGACAGGCAAAGATACGCAGTATTTT.

The genes are TRBV6-1 and TRBJ1-6, with unresolved D. Germline assignment: CDR1 MNHNS and CDR2 SASEGT. This CDR3 comprises 13 residues. The germline V and J ends were trimmed by 3 bases and 9 bases, with 9 bases remaining between them. The CDR3 region is CASSDRSLSPLHF. The CDR3 coding sequence is TGTGCCAGCAGTGACAGGTCGCTTTCACCCCTCCACTTT.

In its sample, this clone was seen once. The chain is built from TRBV5-4 and TRBJ2-5, with a tentative D call TRBD2 (6 bases). V was shortened by 0 bases and J by 7 bases, with 16 bases between the two germline ends. This CDR3 spans 15 amino acids. Per germline, CDR1 SGHNT and CDR2 YYREEE (reference sequence). The CDR3 spells CASSLEVRLGGTQYF. Here the CDR3 DNA reads TGTGCCAGCAGCTTGGAGGTCAGGTTGGGAGGGACCCAGTACTTC.

The chain employs TRBV28 and TRBJ2-7; D is uncertain. Germline CDR1 reads MDHEN; CDR2 reads SYDVKM. Trimming pared 6 bases from V and 3 bases from J, leaving 15 bases between. CDR3 size: 14 residues. The CDR3 loop is CASSSVRRNYEQYF. The DNA of the CDR3 is TGTGCCAGCAGCTCAGTGCGCAGGAACTACGAGCAGTACTTC.

In DNA, the CDR3 is TGTGCCAGCAGCTTACAAGCAGGGCTCAACACTGAAGCTTTCTTT. Amino acid sequence: CASSLQAGLNTEAFF. The chain links TRBV7-9 to TRBJ1-1, with TRBD1 as a possible D gene (5 bases). The germline V gene has CDR1 SEHNR and CDR2 FQNEAQ (reference sequence). The CDR3 has 15 amino acids. V was cut by 2 bases and J by 2 bases, with 12 bases left in between.

The chain has TRBV16 and TRBJ1-4, with 10 bases aligning to TRBD1. CDR3 size: 17 residues. Germline V CDR1 and CDR2: KGHSY, FQNENV. The V and J ends lost 4 bases and 2 bases, in that order; junction bases with no gene match: 7. CDR3: CASSRTGQGVTNEKLFF. The CDR3 DNA reads TGTGCCAGCAGCCGGACAGGACAGGGGGTTACTAATGAAAAACTGTTTTTT.

The genes are TRBV19 and TRBJ1-1; 8 bases match TRBD1. Germline trimming cut 5 bases from V and 4 bases from J; bases unmatched to any gene: 6. Germline V lookup: CDR1 LNHDA, CDR2 SQIVND (reference sequence). The CDR3 length is 14 residues. The CDR3 loop reads CASSLQGAATEAFF. The CDR3 DNA reads TGTGCCAGTAGTCTTCAGGGGGCGGCCACTGAAGCTTTCTTT.

The chain uses TRBV28 and TRBJ2-1, with 9 bases identical to TRBD1. Germline V gene data show CDR1 as MDHEN and CDR2 as SYDVKM. This CDR3 is 15 amino acids long. After removal of 5 bases from V and 2 bases from J, the junction contained 4 bases not matched to a gene. The CDR3 reads CASSTGQGPYNEQFF. The CDR3 nucleotides read TGTGCCAGCAGTACCGGACAGGGGCCCTACAATGAGCAGTTCTTC.

The V call is TRBV27, the J call TRBJ2-7; D gene uncertain. The germline gives CDR1 MNHEY, CDR2 SMNVEV (reference sequence). The CDR3 extends over 14 amino acids. V was cut by 6 bases and J by 0 bases, with 12 bases left in between. In nucleotides, the CDR3 is TGTGCCAGCAGCACGACAAGGAGCTCCTACGAGCAGTACTTC. This translates into CASSTTRSSYEQYF.

With regard to this clone: The junction shows a germline mismatch at one end, possibly a read error. The chain has TRBV13 and TRBJ2-3; weak D call: TRBD2 (7 bases). CDR3 length equals 18 residues. Germline loops: CDR1 PRHDT, CDR2 FYEKMQ (reference sequence). As DNA, the CDR3 is TGTGCCAGCAGCCTAGGGGGGGTCGTCGCGCAGAGCACAGATACGCAGTATTTT. It is translated as CASSLGGVVAQSTDTQYF.

CDR3 in amino acids: CASSLEGRLGGEQYF. In nucleotides, the CDR3 is TGTGCCAGCAGCTTAGAAGGCAGGCTGGGGGGCGAGCAGTACTTC. The rearrangement joins TRBV11-3 to TRBJ2-7; D is perhaps TRBD2 (6 bases). Germline CDR1 SGHNT, CDR2 YENEEA. Trimming took off 0 bases at V and 6 bases at J, with 15 bases between the two ends. This CDR3 region has 15 residues.

Only a few counts were recorded for this clone. The chain employs TRBV5-1 and TRBJ2-1, with 13 bases aligning to TRBD2. V lost 7 bases and J lost 7; bases outside the gene matches: 5. The CDR3 covers 14 residues. The germline CDR1 and CDR2 sequences are SGHRS and YFSETQ. CDR3 in amino acids: CASGTGLAGNEQFF. The CDR3, as DNA: TGCGCCAGCGGAACGGGACTAGCGGGAAATGAGCAGTTCTTC.

The chain uses TRBV3-1 (or the pseudogene TRBV3-2) and TRBJ1-2; D is perhaps TRBD1 (5 bases). From germline, CDR1 is LGHDT and CDR2 YNNKEL (reference sequence). CDR3 size: 15 residues. Trimming removed 0 bases at V and 4 bases at J, with 12 bases between. CDR3 amino acids: CASSQDSRGSYGYTF. In DNA form, the CDR3 reads TGTGCCAGCAGCCAAGATTCGAGGGGTTCCTATGGCTACACCTTC.

This chain links TRBV11-2 with TRBJ1-1; D perhaps matches TRBD1 (5 bases). This CDR3 has 14 amino acids. V was pared by 1 base and J by 2 bases, with 8 bases between. From germline, CDR1 is SGHAT and CDR2 FQNNGV. Here the CDR3 reads CASSLGGENTEAFF. In nucleotides, the CDR3 is TGTGCCAGCAGCTTAGGGGGGGAAAACACTGAAGCTTTCTTT. The variable domain in full, completed from reference TRBV11-2 and TRBJ1-1, reads EAGVAQSPRYKIIEKRQSVAFWCNPISGHATLYWYQQILGQGPKLLIQFQNNGVVDDSQLPKDRFSAERLKGVDSTLKIQPAKLEDSAVYLCASSLGGENTEAFFGQGTRLTVV.

V is TRBV5-4 and J is TRBJ1-1; perhaps TRBD1 as D (5 bases). The ends were cut back, 4 bases at V and 0 bases at J, with 16 bases in the middle. Germline values: CDR1 SGHNT, CDR2 YYREEE (reference sequence). The CDR3 is 16 amino acids. CDR3 sequence (DNA): TGTGCCAGCAGCCGGGGGGGGATTCTTATGAACACTGAAGCTTTCTTT. Its protein is CASSRGGILMNTEAFF.

The chain links TRBV5-5 to TRBJ1-2, with TRBD1 identical over 10 bases. Germline CDR1 reads SGHKS; CDR2 reads YYEKEE (reference sequence). V shed 4 bases, J shed 7 bases, and the junction held 7 bases outside the gene matches. This CDR3 is 14 amino acids long. CDR3 in amino acids: CASSPRQGAIGYTF. CDR3 in DNA: TGTGCCAGCAGCCCCCGACAGGGGGCTATTGGCTACACCTTC.

This rearrangement joins TRBV18 to TRBJ2-7; the D gene is possibly TRBD2 (6 bases). CDR1 and CDR2 (germline): KGHSH, LQKENI. V gave up 5 bases and J gave up 0 bases, with 11 bases separating them. This CDR3 is built from 14 residues. The CDR3 bases are TGTGCCAGCTCAGGGGACGGGAGCTCCTACGAGCAGTACTTC. Its translation is CASSGDGSSYEQYF.

This clone showed up just once. The V gene is TRBV19, the J gene TRBJ2-1; D gene uncertain. Germline-derived CDR1 and CDR2 are LNHDA and SQIVND (reference sequence). V was pared by 2 bases and J by 6 bases, with 8 bases between. The CDR3 contains 13 residues. In DNA form, the CDR3 reads TGTGCCAGTAGTATAAGTCATGCCAATGAGCAGTTCTTC. Its protein is CASSISHANEQFF. Supplemented by reference TRBV19 and TRBJ2-1, the full variable domain reads DGGITQSPKYLFRKEGQNVTLSCEQNLNHDAMYWYRQDPGQGLRLIYYSQIVNDFQKGDIAEGYSVSREKKESFPLTVTSAQKNPTAFYLCASSISHANEQFFGPGTRLTVL.

This clone was recorded a few times. This chain joins TRBV9 and TRBJ1-2; the D is unclear. CDR3 length equals 12 residues. The germline CDR1 and CDR2 sequences are SGDLS and YYNGEE. V lost 2 bases to trimming and J lost 4 bases, with 6 bases between them. CDR3 in amino acids: CASSVEIYGYTF. CDR3 DNA sequence: TGTGCCAGCAGCGTGGAAATCTATGGCTACACCTTC.

The rearrangement links TRBV14 to TRBJ1-1; no clear D. Trimming took 5 bases from V and 1 from J, leaving 8 bases between them. The CDR3 has 13 amino acids. Germline-derived CDR1 and CDR2 are SGHDN and FVKESK. This chain's CDR3 is CASSGGRNTEAFF. The CDR3 DNA reads TGTGCCAGCAGCGGCGGGCGGAACACTGAAGCTTTCTTT.

The chain couples TRBV7-3 to TRBJ2-2; D not resolved. The CDR3 runs 13 residues. V dropped 6 bases and J dropped 3 bases, with 8 bases sitting between them. Germline V lookup: CDR1 SGHTA, CDR2 FQGTGA. The CDR3 loop is CASSPSDTGELFF. The CDR3 coding sequence is TGTGCCAGCAGTCCGAGCGACACCGGGGAGCTGTTTTTT.

The rearrangement links TRBV18 to TRBJ1-1; TRBD1 agrees at 10 bases. This CDR3 spans 14 amino acids. V lost 2 bases, J lost 5 bases, and 2 bases stayed unmatched. Germline-derived CDR1 and CDR2 are KGHSH and LQKENI. The DNA of the CDR3 is TGTGCCAGCTCACCAGGACAGGGGGAGACTGAAGCTTTCTTT. This codes for CASSPGQGETEAFF.

The chain uses TRBV7-8 and TRBJ1-5; 8 bases align to TRBD1. The length of the CDR3 is 17 residues. From germline, CDR1 is SGHVS and CDR2 FQNEAQ. Trimming removed 1 base from V and 1 base from J; junction bases left unmatched: 6. The CDR3 sequence is CASSLERQGSSNQPQHF. The DNA of the CDR3 is TGTGCCAGCAGCTTAGAAAGACAGGGGTCAAGCAATCAGCCCCAGCATTTT.

This sequence joins TRBV9 and TRBJ2-6; weak D call: TRBD1 (6 bases). V lost 7 bases and J lost 3, with 17 bases in between. The CDR3 extends over 16 amino acids. The germline V gene encodes CDR1 SGDLS and CDR2 YYNGEE. The DNA for the CDR3 is TGTGCCAGCGAGGGATGGGGGCTAAGTGGGGCCAACGTCCTGACTTTC. This codes for CASEGWGLSGANVLTF. The full variable domain, with the rest looked up from reference TRBV9 and TRBJ2-6, is DSGVTQTPKHLITATGQRVTLRCSPRSGDLSVYWYQQSLDQGLQFLIQYYNGEERAKGNILERFSAQQFPDLHSELNLSSLELGDSALYFCASEGWGLSGANVLTFGAGSRLTVL.